This TCR beta chain appears in the sequencing data of a study of monozygotic twins with cystic fibrosis. The wider study: Libraries were built from approximately 3 micrograms of fragmented DNA using around 14 PCR cycles.

Only in-frame clones appear in the TCRdb table, and some are missing; sequencing was by immunoSEQ multiplex PCR. In the table there are fewer than 30,000 clones, around 85% of which are singletons. Study results and limitations: The repertoire was suggested to be naive-dominated, clonality median around 0.0095. J usage was most co-twin-similar in 8 of 16 pairs, V in 13.

V lost 4 bases and J 1 base, leaving 8 bases between the germline ends. This CDR3 spans 13 amino acids. Looked up from germline, CDR1 is SEHNR and CDR2 is FQNEAQ (reference sequence). Comments on this clone: What it binds is not known.

The V gene is TRBV7-9, the J gene TRBJ2-7; a weak D match, TRBD2 (5 bases). The sample was blood. The receptor's source is a girl aged 2-10 years with cystic fibrosis. The CDR3 coding sequence is TGTGCCAGCAGCTCAGGACTTTCCTACGAGCAGTACTTC. Its translation: CASSSGLSYEQYF. The variable domain in full, with the rest retrieved from reference TRBV7-9 and TRBJ2-7, is DTGVSQNPRHKITKRGQNVTFRCDPISEHNRLYWYRQTLGQGPEFLTYFQNEAQLEKSRLLSDRFSAERPKGSFSTLEIQRTEQGDSAMYLCASSSGLSYEQYFGPGTRLTVT.